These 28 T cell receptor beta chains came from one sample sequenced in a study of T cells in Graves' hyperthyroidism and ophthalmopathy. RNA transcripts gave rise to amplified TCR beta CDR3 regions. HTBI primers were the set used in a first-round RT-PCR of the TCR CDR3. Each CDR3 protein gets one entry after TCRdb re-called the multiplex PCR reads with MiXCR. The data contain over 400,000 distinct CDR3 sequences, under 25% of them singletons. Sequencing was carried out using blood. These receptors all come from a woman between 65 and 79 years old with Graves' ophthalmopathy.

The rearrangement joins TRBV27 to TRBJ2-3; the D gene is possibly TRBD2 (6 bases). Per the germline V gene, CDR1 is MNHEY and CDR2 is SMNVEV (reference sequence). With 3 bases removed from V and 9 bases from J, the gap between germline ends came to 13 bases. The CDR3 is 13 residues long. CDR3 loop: CASSFSGTPTQYF. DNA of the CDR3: TGTGCCAGCAGTTTCTCCGGGACTCCGACGCAGTATTTT.

DNA for the CDR3: TGTGCCAGCAGCGCAGGGGGCGCGGGGAAGACCCAGTACTTC. It translates to CASSAGGAGKTQYF. The chain carries TRBV5-4 and TRBJ2-5; 8 nucleotides match TRBD1. The CDR3 totals 14 residues. Germline V gene lookup returns CDR1 SGHNT and CDR2 YYREEE (reference sequence). The trim removed 4 bases at V and 6 bases at J, leaving 8 bases unmatched.

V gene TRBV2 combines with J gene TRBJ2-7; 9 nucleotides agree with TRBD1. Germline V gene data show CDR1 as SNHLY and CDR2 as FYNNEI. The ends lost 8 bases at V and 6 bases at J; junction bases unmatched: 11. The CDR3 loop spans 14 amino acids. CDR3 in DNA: TGTGCCAGCTCAGGGACAGGGAGGTCAGCCGAGCAGTACTTC. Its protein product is CASSGTGRSAEQYF.

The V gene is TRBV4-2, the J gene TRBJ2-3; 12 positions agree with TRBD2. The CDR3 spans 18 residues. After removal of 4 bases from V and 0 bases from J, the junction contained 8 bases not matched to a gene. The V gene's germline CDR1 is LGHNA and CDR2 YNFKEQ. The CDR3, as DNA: TGTGCCAGCAGCCTCCCCCTGGGGACTAGCGGGAGCACAGATACGCAGTATTTT. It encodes CASSLPLGTSGSTDTQYF.

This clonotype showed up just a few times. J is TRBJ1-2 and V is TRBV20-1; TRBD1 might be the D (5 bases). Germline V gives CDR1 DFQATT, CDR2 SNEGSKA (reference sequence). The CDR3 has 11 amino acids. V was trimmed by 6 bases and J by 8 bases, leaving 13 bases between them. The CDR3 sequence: CSARSGRGYTF. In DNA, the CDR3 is TGCAGTGCCCGCTCGGGGCGGGGCTACACCTTC.

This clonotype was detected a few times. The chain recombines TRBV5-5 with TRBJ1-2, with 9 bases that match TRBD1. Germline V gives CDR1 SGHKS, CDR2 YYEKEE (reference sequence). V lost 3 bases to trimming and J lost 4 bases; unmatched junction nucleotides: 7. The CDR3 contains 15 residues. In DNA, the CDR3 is TGTGCCAGCAGCTCCTCCGGGACAGGGACCTATGGCTACACCTTC. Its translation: CASSSSGTGTYGYTF.

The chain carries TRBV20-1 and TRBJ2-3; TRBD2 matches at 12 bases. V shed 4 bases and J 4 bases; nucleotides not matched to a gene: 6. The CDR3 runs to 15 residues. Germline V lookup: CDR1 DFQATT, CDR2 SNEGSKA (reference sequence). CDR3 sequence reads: CSATALAGGSDTQYF. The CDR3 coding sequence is TGCAGTGCTACGGCGCTAGCGGGAGGGTCAGATACGCAGTATTTT.

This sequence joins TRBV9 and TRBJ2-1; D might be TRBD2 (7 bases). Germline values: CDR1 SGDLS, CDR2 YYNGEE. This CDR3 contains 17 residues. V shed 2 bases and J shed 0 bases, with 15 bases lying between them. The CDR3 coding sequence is TGTGCCAGCAGCGTGAGCGAGGGAGGGGGCTCCTACAATGAGCAGTTCTTC. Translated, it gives CASSVSEGGGSYNEQFF.

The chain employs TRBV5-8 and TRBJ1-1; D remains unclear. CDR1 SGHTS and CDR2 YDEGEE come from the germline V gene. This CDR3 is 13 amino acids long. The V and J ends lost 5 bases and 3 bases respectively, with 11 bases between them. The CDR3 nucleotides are TGTGCCAGCAGTTACTTAATGGACACTGAAGCTTTCTTT. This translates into CASSYLMDTEAFF.

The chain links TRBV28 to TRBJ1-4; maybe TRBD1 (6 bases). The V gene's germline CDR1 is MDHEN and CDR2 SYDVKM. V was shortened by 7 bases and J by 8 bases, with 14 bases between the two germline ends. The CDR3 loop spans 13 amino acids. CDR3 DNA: TGTGCCAGCATTACAGGGATTGGGGAAAAACTGTTTTTT. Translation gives CASITGIGEKLFF. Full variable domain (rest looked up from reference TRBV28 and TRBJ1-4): DVKVTQSSRYLVKRTGEKVFLECVQDMDHENMFWYRQDPGLGLRLIYFSYDVKMKEKGDIPEGYSVSREKKERFSLILESASTNQTSMYLCASITGIGEKLFFGSGTQLSVL.

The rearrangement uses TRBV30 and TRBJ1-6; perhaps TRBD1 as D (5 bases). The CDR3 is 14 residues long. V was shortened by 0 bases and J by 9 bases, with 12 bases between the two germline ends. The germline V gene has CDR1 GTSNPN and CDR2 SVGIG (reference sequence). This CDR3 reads CAWSVAGNVSPLHF. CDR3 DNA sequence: TGTGCCTGGAGTGTGGCAGGGAATGTTTCACCCCTCCACTTT. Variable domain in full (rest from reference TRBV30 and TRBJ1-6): SQTIHQWPATLVQPVGSPLSLECTVEGTSNPNLYWYRQAAGRGLQLLFYSVGIGQISSEVPQNLSASRPQDRQFILSSKKLLLSDSGFYLCAWSVAGNVSPLHFGNGTRLTVT.

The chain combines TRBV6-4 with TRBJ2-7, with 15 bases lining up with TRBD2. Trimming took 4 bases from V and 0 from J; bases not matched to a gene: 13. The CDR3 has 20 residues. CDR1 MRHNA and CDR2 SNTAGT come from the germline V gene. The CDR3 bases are TGTGCCAGCAGTGGCGCTTACGGGACTAGCGGGAGGCCGTCCTCCTACGAGCAGTACTTC. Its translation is CASSGAYGTSGRPSSYEQYF.

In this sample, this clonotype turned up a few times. The CDR3 coding sequence is TGTGCCTGGAGTGTACGTACCTTTACTAACTATGGCTACACCTTC. Translating gives CAWSVRTFTNYGYTF. The genes are TRBV30 and TRBJ1-2; D remains ambiguous. The germline gives CDR1 GTSNPN, CDR2 SVGIG (reference sequence). Trimming pared 0 bases from V and 0 bases from J, leaving 11 bases between. The CDR3 loop spans 15 amino acids.

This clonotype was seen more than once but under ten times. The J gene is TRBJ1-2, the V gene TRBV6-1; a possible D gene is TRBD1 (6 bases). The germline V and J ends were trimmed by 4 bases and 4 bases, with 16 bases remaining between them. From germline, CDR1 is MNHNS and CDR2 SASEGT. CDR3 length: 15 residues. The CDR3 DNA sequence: TGTGCCAGCAGTGTCATCCGGGGGCTCTTCTATGGCTACACCTTC. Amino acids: CASSVIRGLFYGYTF.

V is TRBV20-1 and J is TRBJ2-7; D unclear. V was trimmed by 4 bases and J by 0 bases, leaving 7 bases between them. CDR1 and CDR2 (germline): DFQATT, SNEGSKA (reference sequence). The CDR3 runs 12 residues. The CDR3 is CSAKPSSYEQYF. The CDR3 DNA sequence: TGCAGTGCTAAACCTAGCTCCTACGAGCAGTACTTC.

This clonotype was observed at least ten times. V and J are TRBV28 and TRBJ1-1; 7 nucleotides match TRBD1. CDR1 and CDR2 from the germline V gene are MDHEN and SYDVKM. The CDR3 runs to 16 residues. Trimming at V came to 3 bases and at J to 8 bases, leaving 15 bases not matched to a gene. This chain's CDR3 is CASSLGAGGVLKEAFF. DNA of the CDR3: TGTGCCAGCAGTTTGGGGGCAGGGGGGGTCCTAAAAGAAGCTTTCTTT.

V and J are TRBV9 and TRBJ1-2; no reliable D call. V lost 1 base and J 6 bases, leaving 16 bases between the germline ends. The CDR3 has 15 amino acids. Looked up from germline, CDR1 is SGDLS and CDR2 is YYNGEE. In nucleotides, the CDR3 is TGTGCCAGCAGCGTACACAACATGGGTACAAATGGCTACACCTTC. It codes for CASSVHNMGTNGYTF. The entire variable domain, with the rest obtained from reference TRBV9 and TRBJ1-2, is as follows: DSGVTQTPKHLITATGQRVTLRCSPRSGDLSVYWYQQSLDQGLQFLIQYYNGEERAKGNILERFSAQQFPDLHSELNLSSLELGDSALYFCASSVHNMGTNGYTFGSGTRLTVV.

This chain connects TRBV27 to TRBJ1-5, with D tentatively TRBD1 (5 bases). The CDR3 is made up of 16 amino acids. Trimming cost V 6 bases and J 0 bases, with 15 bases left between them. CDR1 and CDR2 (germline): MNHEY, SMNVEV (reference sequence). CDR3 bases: TGTGCCAGCAGACGCCGTTGGGGCGATAGCAATCAGCCCCAGCATTTT. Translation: CASRRRWGDSNQPQHF.

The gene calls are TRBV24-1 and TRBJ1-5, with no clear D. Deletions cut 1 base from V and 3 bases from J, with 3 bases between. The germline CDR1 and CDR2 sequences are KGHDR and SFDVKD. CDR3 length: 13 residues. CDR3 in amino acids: CATSDFHNQPQHF. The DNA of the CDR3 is TGTGCCACCAGTGATTTCCACAATCAGCCCCAGCATTTT.

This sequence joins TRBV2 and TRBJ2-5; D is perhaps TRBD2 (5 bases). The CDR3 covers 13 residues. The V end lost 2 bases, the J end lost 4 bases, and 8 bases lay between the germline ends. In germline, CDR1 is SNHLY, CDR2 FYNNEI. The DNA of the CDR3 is TGTGCCAGCAGTGAACGTCGGGGAGAGACCCAGTACTTC. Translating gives CASSERRGETQYF.

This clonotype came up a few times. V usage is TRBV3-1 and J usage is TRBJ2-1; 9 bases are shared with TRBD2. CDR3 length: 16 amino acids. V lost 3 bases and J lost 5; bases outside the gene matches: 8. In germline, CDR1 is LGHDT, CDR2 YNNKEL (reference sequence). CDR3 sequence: CASSQEGGRAHNEQFF. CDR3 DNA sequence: TGTGCCAGCAGCCAGGAAGGCGGGAGGGCCCACAATGAGCAGTTCTTC.

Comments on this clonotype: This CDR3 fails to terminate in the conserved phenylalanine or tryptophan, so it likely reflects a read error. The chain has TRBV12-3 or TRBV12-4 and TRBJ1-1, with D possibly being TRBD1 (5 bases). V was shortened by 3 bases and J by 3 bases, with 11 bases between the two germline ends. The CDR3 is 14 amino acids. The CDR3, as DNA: TGTGCCAGCAGTTTCCGGGGGGGGGACACTGAAGCTTTCCTT. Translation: CASSFRGGDTEAFL.

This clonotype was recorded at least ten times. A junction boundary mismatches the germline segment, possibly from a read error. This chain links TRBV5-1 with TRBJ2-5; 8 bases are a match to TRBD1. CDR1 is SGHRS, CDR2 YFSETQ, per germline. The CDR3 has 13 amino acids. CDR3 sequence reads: CASSLGQGETQYF. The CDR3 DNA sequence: TGTGCCAGCAGCCTCGGACAGGGAGAGACCCAGTACTTC.

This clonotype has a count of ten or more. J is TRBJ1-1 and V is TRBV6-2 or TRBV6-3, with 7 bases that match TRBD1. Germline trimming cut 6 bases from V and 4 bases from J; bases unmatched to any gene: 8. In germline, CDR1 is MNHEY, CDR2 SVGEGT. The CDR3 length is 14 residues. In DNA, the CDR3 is TGTGCCAGCAGGCCCGGACAGGTTGGCACTGAAGCTTTCTTT. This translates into CASRPGQVGTEAFF.

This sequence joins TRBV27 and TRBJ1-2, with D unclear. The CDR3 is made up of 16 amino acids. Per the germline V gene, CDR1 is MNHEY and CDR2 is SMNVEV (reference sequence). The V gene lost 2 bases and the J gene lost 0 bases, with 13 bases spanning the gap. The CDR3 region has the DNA TGTGCCAGCAGTTTACAGGCGACCCCCCCTAACTATGGCTACACCTTC. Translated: CASSLQATPPNYGYTF.

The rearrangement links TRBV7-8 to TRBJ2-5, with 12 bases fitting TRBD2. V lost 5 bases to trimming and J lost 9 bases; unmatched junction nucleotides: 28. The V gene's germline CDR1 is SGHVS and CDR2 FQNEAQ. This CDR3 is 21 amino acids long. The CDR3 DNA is TGTGCCAGCAGCGGGACCGGGACAGGGGATGGGGAGACTAGCGGGAGACCGGCCCAGTACTTC. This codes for CASSGTGTGDGETSGRPAQYF.

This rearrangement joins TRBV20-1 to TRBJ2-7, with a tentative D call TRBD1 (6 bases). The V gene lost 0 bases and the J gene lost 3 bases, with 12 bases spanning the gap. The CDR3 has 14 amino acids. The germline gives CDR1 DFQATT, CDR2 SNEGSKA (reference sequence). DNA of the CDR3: TGCAGTGCTAGAGAAAGGGGGAGAGTCTACGAGCAGTACTTC. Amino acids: CSARERGRVYEQYF.

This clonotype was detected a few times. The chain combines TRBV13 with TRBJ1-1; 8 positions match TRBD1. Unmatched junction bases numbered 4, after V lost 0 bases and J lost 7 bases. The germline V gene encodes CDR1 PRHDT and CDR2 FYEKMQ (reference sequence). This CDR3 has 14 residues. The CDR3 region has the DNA TGTGCCAGCAGCTTAGGGACAGGGGTGATTGAAGCTTTCTTT. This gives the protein CASSLGTGVIEAFF.